One sample yielded the 29 T cell receptor beta chains listed below, sequenced in a study of Graves' ophthalmopathy and Graves' hyperthyroidism. RNA served as the template for amplifying TCR beta CDR3 regions. In the first round, RT-PCR was carried out with HTBI primers, and a multiplex PCR formed the second round. TCRdb ran MiXCR on the multiplex PCR reads and lists one entry per CDR3 protein. The data hold 500,000 to 800,000 distinct CDR3 sequences, with roughly 41% observed a single time. Specimen: peripheral blood. Receptor source: an adult man with Graves' ophthalmopathy.

The gene calls are TRBV6-2 or TRBV6-3 and TRBJ2-7; D is unclear. Germline V CDR1 and CDR2: MNHEY, SVGEGT. CDR3 size: 11 residues. The CDR3 here is CARFGAYEQYF. CDR3 DNA: TGTGCTAGATTTGGGGCCTACGAGCAGTACTTC.

The chain recombines TRBV2 with TRBJ1-1; the D gene is possibly TRBD1 (6 bases). CDR1 and CDR2 (germline): SNHLY, FYNNEI. CDR3 length: 12 residues. V lost 8 bases, J lost 0 bases, and 7 bases lay in between. The CDR3 spells CASGQMNTEAFF. The DNA of the CDR3 is TGTGCCAGCGGACAGATGAACACTGAAGCTTTCTTT.

This clonotype was detected a few times. This chain connects TRBV7-9 to TRBJ1-2; 8 bases are shared with TRBD1. This CDR3 is built from 15 residues. J lost 3 bases, V lost 8 bases, and 11 bases had no gene match. Germline CDR1 SEHNR, CDR2 FQNEAQ (reference sequence). CDR3 loop: CASSLSPGQDYGYTF. The CDR3 coding sequence is TGTGCCAGCTCACTTAGTCCGGGACAGGACTATGGCTACACCTTC.

This clonotype was detected ten times or more. The chain recombines TRBV7-9 with TRBJ1-2; the match to TRBD1 covers 8 bases. CDR3 length: 13 amino acids. J gave up 6 bases and V 3 bases, and 3 bases lay outside the gene matches. Looked up from germline, CDR1 is SEHNR and CDR2 is FQNEAQ (reference sequence). As DNA, the CDR3 is TGTGCCAGCAGCTTGGGACAGGAGAATGGCTACACCTTC. As protein: CASSLGQENGYTF.

This clonotype was recorded a few times. The V and J genes are TRBV7-9 and TRBJ1-1; D gene uncertain. Per the germline V gene, CDR1 is SEHNR and CDR2 is FQNEAQ (reference sequence). V was pared by 11 bases and J by 0 bases, with 10 bases between. This CDR3 has 12 amino acids. CDR3 in amino acids: CAGSILNTEAFF. Written as DNA, the CDR3 is TGTGCCGGGAGTATCTTGAACACTGAAGCTTTCTTT. Variable domain in full (rest from reference TRBV7-9 and TRBJ1-1): DTGVSQNPRHKITKRGQNVTFRCDPISEHNRLYWYRQTLGQGPEFLTYFQNEAQLEKSRLLSDRFSAERPKGSFSTLEIQRTEQGDSAMYLCAGSILNTEAFFGQGTRLTVV.

This clonotype was counted many times. This chain links TRBV12-3 or TRBV12-4 with TRBJ2-5, with TRBD2 identical over 12 bases. There are 14 residues in the CDR3. Germline trimming cut 5 bases from V and 3 bases from J; bases unmatched to any gene: 1. The CDR3 DNA reads as TGTGCCAGCAGTCGGACTAGCGGGGAAGAGACCCAGTACTTC. Protein product: CASSRTSGEETQYF.

This chain connects TRBV29-1 to TRBJ2-7; 7 bases match TRBD2. CDR1 is SQVTM and CDR2 is ANQGSEA in the germline V gene. Trimming cost V 3 bases and J 5 bases; bases outside gene matches: 4. This CDR3 has 12 amino acids. For the CDR3, the DNA is TGCAGCGTTGATAGGAGCGGGGACGAGCAGTACTTC. Encoded protein: CSVDRSGDEQYF.

J is TRBJ1-1 and V is TRBV10-3; D is undetermined. The CDR3 runs to 14 residues. The ends were cut back, 2 bases at V and 6 bases at J, with 13 bases in the middle. Germline assignment: CDR1 ENHRY and CDR2 SYGVKD. The CDR3 sequence: CAISEGLAGAEAFF. The CDR3 coding sequence is TGTGCCATCAGTGAGGGACTAGCGGGAGCTGAAGCTTTCTTT.

This clonotype was observed many times. J is TRBJ2-2 and V is TRBV7-9; the match to TRBD1 covers 7 bases. The length of the CDR3 is 13 residues. CDR1 is SEHNR and CDR2 is FQNEAQ in the germline V gene (reference sequence). With V trimmed by 4 bases and J by 6 bases, 2 bases remained unmatched. CDR3 amino acids: CASSYGTAGELFF. For the CDR3, the DNA is TGTGCCAGCAGCTACGGGACAGCCGGGGAGCTGTTTTTT.

The J gene is TRBJ1-1, the V gene TRBV5-6, with D perhaps TRBD1 (5 bases). This CDR3 comprises 15 residues. The V end lost 2 bases, the J end lost 1 base, and 12 bases lay between the germline ends. CDR1 is SGHDT, CDR2 YYEEEE, per germline. The CDR3 loop is CASSLGWRGNTEAFF. The CDR3 DNA reads as TGTGCCAGCAGCTTAGGTTGGAGGGGGAACACTGAAGCTTTCTTT. Drawing the rest from reference TRBV5-6 and TRBJ1-1, the complete variable domain is DAGVTQSPTHLIKTRGQQVTLRCSPKSGHDTVSWYQQALGQGPQFIFQYYEEEERQRGNFPDRFSGHQFPNYSSELNVNALLLGDSALYLCASSLGWRGNTEAFFGQGTRLTVV.

This clonotype showed up just a few times. One end of the junction does not line up with germline, which may come from a read error. The V call is TRBV20-1, the J call TRBJ1-2; perhaps TRBD1 as D (6 bases). The CDR3 covers 12 residues. The germline CDR1 and CDR2 sequences are DFQATT and SNEGSKA (reference sequence). CDR3 region: CSARQGTRGYAF. Written as DNA, the CDR3 is TGCAGTGCTAGACAGGGGACTCGGGGCTACGCCTTC.

In this sample, this clonotype turned up many times. The CDR3 DNA follows: TGTGCCAGCAGTTTAAGCCAGATCACCGGGGAGCTGTTTTTT. This translates into CASSLSQITGELFF. This chain joins TRBV12-3 or TRBV12-4 and TRBJ2-2; unclear D gene. Deletions cut 2 bases from V and 4 bases from J, with 8 bases between. The CDR3 contains 14 residues.

The V call is TRBV20-1, the J call TRBJ1-5; D possibly corresponds to TRBD1 (5 bases). Germline-derived CDR1 and CDR2 are DFQATT and SNEGSKA (reference sequence). The V end was cut by 3 bases, the J end by 5 bases, with 14 bases between. This CDR3 spans 14 amino acids. The CDR3: CSASSPDIDQPQHF. DNA of the CDR3: TGCAGTGCTAGTTCCCCGGACATTGATCAGCCCCAGCATTTT.

The chain is built from TRBV7-2 and TRBJ2-2, with D tentatively TRBD1 (5 bases). Trimming took 4 bases from V and 4 from J, leaving 10 bases between them. Looked up from germline, CDR1 is SGHTA and CDR2 is FQGNSA. The CDR3 has 14 residues. The CDR3 DNA reads TGTGCCAGCAGCTCAGCAGGGCGCACCGGGGAGCTGTTTTTT. Encoded protein: CASSSAGRTGELFF.

The CDR3 DNA is TGTGCCAGCGGGGGGGCCTACTATTCACCCCTCCACTTT. Amino acids: CASGGAYYSPLHF. This chain links TRBV6-5 with TRBJ1-6; a possible D gene is TRBD1 (6 bases). Germline V gene lookup returns CDR1 MNHEY and CDR2 SVGAGI. The CDR3 contains 13 residues. V shed 8 bases and J shed 8 bases, with 13 bases lying between them.

This clonotype has a count of ten or more. J is TRBJ1-4 and V is TRBV5-1; the match to TRBD1 covers 10 bases. With V trimmed by 4 bases and J by 8 bases, 8 bases remained unmatched. Germline V gene sequence: CDR1 SGHRS, CDR2 YFSETQ. This CDR3 is 15 amino acids long. Here the CDR3 reads CASSVNPGQGEKLFF. CDR3 bases: TGCGCCAGCAGCGTGAACCCGGGACAGGGGGAAAAACTGTTTTTT.

This chain joins TRBV5-8 and TRBJ2-6, with D possibly matching TRBD1 (5 bases). Trimming took 4 bases from V and 1 from J, leaving 18 bases between them. This CDR3 spans 18 amino acids. Germline V gene lookup returns CDR1 SGHTS and CDR2 YDEGEE. In nucleotides, the CDR3 is TGTGCCAGCAGCCCGGCCCTCGCAGGGCCGTCTGGGGCCAACGTCCTGACTTTC. This gives the protein CASSPALAGPSGANVLTF.

This clonotype has at least ten counts. The chain joins TRBV10-3 to TRBJ2-2; D gene uncertain. V was clipped by 6 bases and J by 4 bases, with 6 bases between them. CDR3 length equals 12 residues. CDR1 and CDR2 from the germline V gene are ENHRY and SYGVKD. The CDR3 nucleotides read TGTGCCATCAGCCCGGGCACCGGGGAGCTGTTTTTT. Translation: CAISPGTGELFF.

The V gene is TRBV2, the J gene TRBJ1-3, with a tentative D call TRBD1 (5 bases). CDR3 length: 15 amino acids. Germline CDR1 SNHLY, CDR2 FYNNEI. Deletions cut 3 bases from V and 3 bases from J, with 12 bases between. CDR3 region: CASSDLGVNGNTIYF. As DNA, the CDR3 is TGTGCCAGCAGTGATCTGGGGGTAAATGGAAACACCATATATTTT.

This clonotype was found a few times. The chain uses TRBV24-1 and TRBJ2-1, with D possibly called TRBD1 or TRBD2 (5 bases each). The germline V gene encodes CDR1 KGHDR and CDR2 SFDVKD. This CDR3 comprises 11 residues. V was cut by 3 bases and J by 9 bases, with 5 bases left in between. Here the CDR3 DNA reads TGTGCCACCAGTGATGGGGGTGAGCAGTTCTTC. Translation: CATSDGGEQFF.

This clonotype was seen more than once but under ten times. The genes are TRBV7-9 and TRBJ2-2; no reliable D call. The CDR3 extends over 12 amino acids. V lost 1 base and J lost 7, with 4 bases in between. Germline assignment: CDR1 SEHNR and CDR2 FQNEAQ (reference sequence). The chain's CDR3 is CASSLEIGELFF. The CDR3 bases are TGTGCCAGCAGCTTAGAGATCGGGGAGCTGTTTTTT.

The table lists this clonotype with a few counts. One end of the junction varies from germline; a read error may be responsible. The V call is TRBV7-2, the J call TRBJ1-3, with TRBD1 identical over 7 bases. CDR3 size: 15 residues. Germline values: CDR1 SGHTA, CDR2 FQGNSA. This CDR3 reads CASSQPRGTGNTIYF. DNA of the CDR3: TGCGCCAGCAGCCAGCCCAGGGGGACCGGAAACACCATATATTTT.

This clonotype showed up many times. V and J are TRBV29-1 and TRBJ1-2, with unresolved D. V lost 4 bases to trimming and J lost 7 bases, with 13 bases between them. CDR3 size: 12 residues. Germline V CDR1 and CDR2: SQVTM, ANQGSEA. The CDR3 sequence: CSVGMGGAGYTF. As DNA, the CDR3 is TGCAGCGTTGGAATGGGCGGTGCTGGCTACACCTTC.

The chain carries TRBV11-3 and TRBJ2-2, with D perhaps matching TRBD1 (5 bases). The germline V gene encodes CDR1 SGHNT and CDR2 YENEEA. CDR3 size: 15 residues. Deletions cut 3 bases from V and 6 bases from J, with 14 bases between. The CDR3 here is CASSLIGAFPGELFF. The CDR3 bases are TGTGCCAGCAGCTTGATAGGGGCGTTTCCCGGGGAGCTGTTTTTT.

In this sample, this clonotype turned up many times. This rearrangement joins TRBV7-6 to TRBJ2-5, with D maybe TRBD2 (6 bases). The CDR3 has 12 residues. The germline gives CDR1 SGHVS, CDR2 FNYEAQ. V lost 0 bases and J lost 10, with 9 bases in between. CDR3 DNA sequence: TGTGCCAGCAGCTTAGCGCCGGGACTCCAGTACTTC. Protein: CASSLAPGLQYF.

CDR3 coding DNA: TGTGCCAGCGGTTCTCAAGGGGGGTTCGGATCCTACGAGCATTTT. Amino acid sequence: CASGSQGGFGSYEHF. The chain couples TRBV7-2 to TRBJ1-5, with D possibly matching TRBD1 (6 bases). This CDR3 has 15 residues. Germline V lookup: CDR1 SGHTA, CDR2 FQGNSA. The V end was cut by 8 bases, the J end by 14 bases, with 28 bases between.

This clonotype has a handful of counts. The gene calls are TRBV19 and TRBJ1-1, with 8 bases fitting TRBD1. CDR3 length: 14 residues. J gave up 4 bases and V 7 bases, and 8 bases lay outside the gene matches. CDR1 LNHDA and CDR2 SQIVND come from the germline V gene (reference sequence). CDR3 DNA: TGTGCCAGTAATAACAGGGGGGCAGTCACTGAAGCTTTCTTT. Translating it yields CASNNRGAVTEAFF.

This clonotype was seen only once. The missing conserved phenylalanine or tryptophan at the end of this CDR3 makes a read error likely. Because the CDR3's place on the DNA is in doubt, the DNA is left out and the CDR3 is given as listed by TCRdb. This chain joins TRBV15 and TRBJ2-6. The CDR3 is 14 amino acids long, termini counted. From germline, CDR1 is LNHNV and CDR2 YYDKDF (reference sequence). CDR3 sequence reads: CATSRGAGANVLVL.

In DNA form, the CDR3 reads TGTGCCAGCAGCCCGGGGACAGGGGGCGGCAATCAGCCCCAGCATTTT. Translated, it gives CASSPGTGGGNQPQHF. The chain carries TRBV3-1 and TRBJ1-5; 12 nucleotides align to TRBD1. From germline, CDR1 is LGHDT and CDR2 YNNKEL (reference sequence). This CDR3 comprises 16 residues. V was pared by 4 bases and J by 2 bases, with 3 bases of the junction left unmatched.